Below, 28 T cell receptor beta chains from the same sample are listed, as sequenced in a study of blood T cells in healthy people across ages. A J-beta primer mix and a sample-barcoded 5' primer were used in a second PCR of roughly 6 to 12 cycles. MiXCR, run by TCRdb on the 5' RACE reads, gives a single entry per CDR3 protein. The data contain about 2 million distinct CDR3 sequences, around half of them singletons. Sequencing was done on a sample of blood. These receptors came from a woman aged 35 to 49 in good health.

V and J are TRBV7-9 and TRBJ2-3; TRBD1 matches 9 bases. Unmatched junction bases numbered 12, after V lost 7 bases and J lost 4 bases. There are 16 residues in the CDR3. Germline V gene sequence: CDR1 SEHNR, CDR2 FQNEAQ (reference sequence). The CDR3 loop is CASTLDRGSSPDTQYF. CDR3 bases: TGTGCCAGCACCTTGGACAGGGGAAGTTCCCCAGATACGCAGTATTTT.

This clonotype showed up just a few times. Here the CDR3 reads CASRIQGASYEQYF. CDR3 sequence (DNA): TGTGCCAGCAGGATTCAGGGGGCGTCCTACGAGCAGTACTTC. J is TRBJ2-7 and V is TRBV2; 8 nucleotides agree with TRBD1. The CDR3 covers 14 residues. J was trimmed by 1 base and V by 6 bases; bases with no gene match: 5. Germline V lookup: CDR1 SNHLY, CDR2 FYNNEI.

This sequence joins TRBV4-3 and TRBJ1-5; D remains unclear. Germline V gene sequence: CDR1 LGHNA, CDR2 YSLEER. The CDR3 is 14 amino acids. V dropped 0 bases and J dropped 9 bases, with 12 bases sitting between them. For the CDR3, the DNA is TGCGCCAGCAGCCAAGAACCGGGGAGGATGCCCCAGCATTTT. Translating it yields CASSQEPGRMPQHF.

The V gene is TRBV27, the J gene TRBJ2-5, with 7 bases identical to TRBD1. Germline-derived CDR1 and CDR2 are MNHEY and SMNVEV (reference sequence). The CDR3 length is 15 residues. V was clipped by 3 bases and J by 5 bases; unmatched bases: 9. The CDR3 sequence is CASSFAQGLKETQYF. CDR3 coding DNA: TGTGCCAGCAGTTTTGCACAGGGGCTTAAGGAGACCCAGTACTTC.

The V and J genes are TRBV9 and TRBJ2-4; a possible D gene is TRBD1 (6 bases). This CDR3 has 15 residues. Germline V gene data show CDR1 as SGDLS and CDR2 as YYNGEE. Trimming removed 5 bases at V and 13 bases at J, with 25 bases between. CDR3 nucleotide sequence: TGTGCCAGCAGTCCCACAGGGACCGGCTACAATGAGCAGTACTTC. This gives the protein CASSPTGTGYNEQYF.

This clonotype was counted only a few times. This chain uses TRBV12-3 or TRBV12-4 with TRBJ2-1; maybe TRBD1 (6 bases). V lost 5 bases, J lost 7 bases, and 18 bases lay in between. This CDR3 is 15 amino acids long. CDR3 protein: CASSPQEGGNNEQFF. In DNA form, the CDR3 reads TGTGCCAGCAGTCCCCAAGAAGGGGGTAATAATGAGCAGTTCTTC.

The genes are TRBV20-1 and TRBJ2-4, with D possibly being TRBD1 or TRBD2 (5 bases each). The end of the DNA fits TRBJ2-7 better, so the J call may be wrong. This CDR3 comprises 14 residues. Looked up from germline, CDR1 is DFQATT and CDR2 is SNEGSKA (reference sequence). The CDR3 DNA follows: TGCAGTGCTAGAGACAGGGACCTGGGGTACGAGCAGTACTTC. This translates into CSARDRDLGYEQYF.

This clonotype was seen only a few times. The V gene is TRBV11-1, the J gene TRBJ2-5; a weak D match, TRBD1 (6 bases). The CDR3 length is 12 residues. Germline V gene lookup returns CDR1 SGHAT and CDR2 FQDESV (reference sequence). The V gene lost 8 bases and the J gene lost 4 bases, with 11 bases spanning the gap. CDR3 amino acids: CASRDISETQYF. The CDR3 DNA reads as TGTGCCAGCCGGGACATTTCAGAGACCCAGTACTTC.

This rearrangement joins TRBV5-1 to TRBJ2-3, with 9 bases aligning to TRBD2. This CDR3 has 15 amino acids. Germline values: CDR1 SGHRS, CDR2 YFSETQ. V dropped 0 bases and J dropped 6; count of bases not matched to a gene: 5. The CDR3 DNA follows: TGCGCCAGCAGCTTGGCTAGCGGGGCCTCGGATACGCAGTATTTT. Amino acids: CASSLASGASDTQYF.

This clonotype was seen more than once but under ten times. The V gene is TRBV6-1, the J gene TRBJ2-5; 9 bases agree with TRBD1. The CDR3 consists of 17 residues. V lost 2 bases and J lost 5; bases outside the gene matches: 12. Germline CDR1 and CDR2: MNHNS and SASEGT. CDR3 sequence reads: CASSEYRGTGLMETQYF. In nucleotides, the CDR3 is TGTGCCAGCAGTGAATATCGGGGGACAGGGTTAATGGAGACCCAGTACTTC.

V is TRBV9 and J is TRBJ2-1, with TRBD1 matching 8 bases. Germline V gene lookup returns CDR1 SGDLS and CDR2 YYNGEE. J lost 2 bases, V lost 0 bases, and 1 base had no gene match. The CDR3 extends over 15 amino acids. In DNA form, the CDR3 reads TGTGCCAGCAGCGTAGCACAGGGGGCCTACAATGAGCAGTTCTTC. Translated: CASSVAQGAYNEQFF.

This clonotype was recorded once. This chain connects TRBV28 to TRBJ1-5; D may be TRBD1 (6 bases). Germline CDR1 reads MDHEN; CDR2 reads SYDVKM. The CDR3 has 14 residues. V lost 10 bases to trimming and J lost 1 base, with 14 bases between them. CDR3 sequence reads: CATNGQRSNQPQHF. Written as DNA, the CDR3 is TGTGCCACCAACGGACAGCGAAGCAATCAGCCCCAGCATTTT.

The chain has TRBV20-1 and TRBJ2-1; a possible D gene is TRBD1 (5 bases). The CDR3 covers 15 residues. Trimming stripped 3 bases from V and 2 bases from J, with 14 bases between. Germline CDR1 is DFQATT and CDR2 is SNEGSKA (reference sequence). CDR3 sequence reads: CSARGQGGTYNEQFF. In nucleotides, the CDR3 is TGCAGTGCTAGGGGGCAGGGCGGCACCTACAATGAGCAGTTCTTC.

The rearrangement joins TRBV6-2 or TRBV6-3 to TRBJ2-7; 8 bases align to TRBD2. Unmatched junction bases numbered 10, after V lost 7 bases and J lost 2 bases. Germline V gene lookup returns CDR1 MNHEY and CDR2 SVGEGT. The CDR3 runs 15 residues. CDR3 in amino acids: CASNKYSGATYEQYF. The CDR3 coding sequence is TGTGCCAGCAATAAATATAGCGGGGCCACCTACGAGCAGTACTTC.

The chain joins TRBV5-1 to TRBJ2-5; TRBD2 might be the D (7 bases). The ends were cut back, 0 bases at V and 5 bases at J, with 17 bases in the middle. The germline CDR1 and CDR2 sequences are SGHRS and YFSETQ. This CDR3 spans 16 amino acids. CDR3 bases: TGCGCCAGCAGCTTGGATCAAGGGGGGGGTTCGGAGACCCAGTACTTC. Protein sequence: CASSLDQGGGSETQYF.

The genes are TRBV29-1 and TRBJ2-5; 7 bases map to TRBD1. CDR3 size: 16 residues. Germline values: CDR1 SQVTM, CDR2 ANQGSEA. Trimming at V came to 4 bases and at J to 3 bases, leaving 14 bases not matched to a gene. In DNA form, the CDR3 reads TGCAGCGTTGCTCCCCTCGTGACAGGGCCTAAAGAGACCCAGTACTTC. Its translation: CSVAPLVTGPKETQYF.

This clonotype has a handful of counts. CDR3 sequence reads: CASSLVNEMYGYTF. CDR3 sequence (DNA): TGTGCCAGCAGCTTAGTTAACGAAATGTATGGCTACACCTTC. This sequence joins TRBV7-2 and TRBJ1-2; D not resolved. V was pared by 1 base and J by 5 bases, with 11 bases between. Germline values: CDR1 SGHTA, CDR2 FQGNSA. The CDR3 covers 14 residues.

CDR3 coding DNA: TGTGCCAGCAGCGTAGACGAGCGGGGGGAGACCCAGTACTTC. Translation gives CASSVDERGETQYF. The chain has TRBV9 and TRBJ2-5; 8 bases align to TRBD2. CDR3 length equals 14 residues. Germline CDR1 is SGDLS and CDR2 is YYNGEE. Trimming at V came to 0 bases and at J to 5 bases, leaving 3 bases not matched to a gene. The complete variable domain, with remaining parts taken from reference TRBV9 and TRBJ2-5, reads DSGVTQTPKHLITATGQRVTLRCSPRSGDLSVYWYQQSLDQGLQFLIQYYNGEERAKGNILERFSAQQFPDLHSELNLSSLELGDSALYFCASSVDERGETQYFGPGTRLLVL.

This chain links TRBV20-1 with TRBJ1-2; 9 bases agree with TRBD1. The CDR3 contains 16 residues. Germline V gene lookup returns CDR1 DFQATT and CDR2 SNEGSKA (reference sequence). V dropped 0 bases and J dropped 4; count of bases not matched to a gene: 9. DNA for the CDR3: TGCAGTGCTAGAGACTCGGGGGACAGGGTGGGCTATGGCTACACCTTC. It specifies CSARDSGDRVGYGYTF.

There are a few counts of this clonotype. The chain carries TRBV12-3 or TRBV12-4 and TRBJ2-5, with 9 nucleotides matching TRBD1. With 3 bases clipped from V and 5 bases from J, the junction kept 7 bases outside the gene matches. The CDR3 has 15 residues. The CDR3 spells CASSFPGTGWETQYF. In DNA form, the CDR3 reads TGTGCCAGCAGTTTTCCGGGGACAGGGTGGGAGACCCAGTACTTC.

In DNA form, the CDR3 reads TGTGCCAGCAGCGTAGAGTCACAATACAATGAGCAGTTCTTC. Amino acid sequence: CASSVESQYNEQFF. This chain uses TRBV9 with TRBJ2-1; D is undetermined. The CDR3 has 14 amino acids. The germline gives CDR1 SGDLS, CDR2 YYNGEE. The V end was cut by 0 bases, the J end by 4 bases, with 8 bases between.

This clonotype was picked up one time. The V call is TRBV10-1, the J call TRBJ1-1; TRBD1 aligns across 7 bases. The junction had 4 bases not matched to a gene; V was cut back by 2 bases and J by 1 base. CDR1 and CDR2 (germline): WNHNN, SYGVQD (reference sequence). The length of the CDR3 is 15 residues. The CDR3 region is CASSEADRENTEAFF. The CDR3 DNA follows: TGCGCCAGCAGTGAGGCCGACAGGGAGAACACTGAAGCTTTCTTT.

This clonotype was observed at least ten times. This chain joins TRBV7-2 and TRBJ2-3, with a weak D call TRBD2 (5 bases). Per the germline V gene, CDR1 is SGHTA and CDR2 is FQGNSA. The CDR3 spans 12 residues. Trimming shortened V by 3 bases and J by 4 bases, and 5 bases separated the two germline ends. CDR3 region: CASSFSADTQYF. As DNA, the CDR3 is TGTGCCAGCAGCTTTAGCGCAGATACGCAGTATTTT.

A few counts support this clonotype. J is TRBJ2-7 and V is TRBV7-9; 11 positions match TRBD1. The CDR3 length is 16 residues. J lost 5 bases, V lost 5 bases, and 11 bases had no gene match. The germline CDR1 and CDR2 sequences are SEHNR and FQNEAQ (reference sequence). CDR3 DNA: TGTGCCAGCAGCCCTCAAGGACAGGGGGCTTACGACGAGCAGTACTTC. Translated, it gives CASSPQGQGAYDEQYF.

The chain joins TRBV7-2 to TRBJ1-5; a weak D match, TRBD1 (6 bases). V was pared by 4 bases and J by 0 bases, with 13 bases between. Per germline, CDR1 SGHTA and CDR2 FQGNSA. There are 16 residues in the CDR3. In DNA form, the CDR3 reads TGTGCCAGCAGCTCGGAGACAGGTCTTAGCAATCAGCCCCAGCATTTT. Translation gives CASSSETGLSNQPQHF.

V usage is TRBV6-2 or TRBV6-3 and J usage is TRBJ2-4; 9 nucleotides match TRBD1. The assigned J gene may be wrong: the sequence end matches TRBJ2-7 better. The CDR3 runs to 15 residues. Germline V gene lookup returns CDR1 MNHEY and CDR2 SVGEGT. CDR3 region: CASSSHRDRDYEQYF. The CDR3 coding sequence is TGTGCCAGCAGTTCGCACCGGGACAGGGACTACGAGCAGTACTTC.

The CDR3 sequence is CATSRQGASTDTQYF. The CDR3 DNA follows: TGTGCCACCAGTCGACAGGGGGCGAGCACAGATACGCAGTATTTT. The chain uses TRBV24-1 and TRBJ2-3; TRBD1 agrees at 10 bases. Trimming at V came to 6 bases and at J to 0 bases, leaving 2 bases not matched to a gene. CDR3 length: 15 amino acids. Germline loops: CDR1 KGHDR, CDR2 SFDVKD.

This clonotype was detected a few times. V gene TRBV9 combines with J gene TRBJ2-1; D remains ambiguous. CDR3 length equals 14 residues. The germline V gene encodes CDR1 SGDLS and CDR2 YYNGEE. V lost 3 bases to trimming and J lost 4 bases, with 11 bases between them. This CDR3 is CASSGPGPYNEQFF. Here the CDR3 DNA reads TGTGCCAGCAGCGGCCCCGGGCCTTACAATGAGCAGTTCTTC.